This T cell receptor (beta chain) was observed in a study of regulatory T cells in long-lasting Graves disease. General study findings and limits: Between persistent patients, around 2,900 public clonotypes were shared, exceeding the 966 shared between new patients. TRBV28, TRBJ1-2 and TRBJ2-5 emerged as the favored segments in persistent disease.

Building the TCR beta libraries relied on iRepertoire HTBI primers, and CDR3 regions underwent Arm-PCR. TCRdb re-derived calls from the multiplex PCR reads in MiXCR, one entry per CDR3 protein. The sample records about 430,000 distinct CDR3 sequences, around a fifth being singletons. This clonotype showed up many times. Its antigen is currently unknown. As for time point: persistent/refractory GD, antithyroid drugs over 5 years with positive TRAb. The authors made the TCR library using RNA they extracted from PBMCs. The guidelines of the American Thyroid Association were the basis for diagnosing Graves' disease. The V segment lost 2 bases and the J segment 2 bases; nucleotides outside the gene matches: 10. Germline CDR1 is SEHNR and CDR2 is FQNEAQ (reference sequence). This CDR3 is built from 17 residues.

The sample consisted of peripheral blood mononuclear cells (PBMCs), taken when the disease was refractory, from a patient treated with antithyroid drugs. The sequence came from a female donor with Graves disease. This chain uses TRBV7-9 with TRBJ2-5; TRBD2 matches at 8 bases. The CDR3 protein is CASSLTHTSGYQETQYF. CDR3 bases: TGTGCCAGCAGCTTAACGCACACTAGCGGATATCAAGAGACCCAGTACTTC.